The T cell receptor beta chain described here comes from a study of blood T cell repertoires in COVID-19. Study-level information: T cells, B-cell-depleted T cells, or PBMCs provided the cDNA or gDNA that served as material.

Study processing details: The assay estimated nucleated cells by amplifying reference gene primers. Profiled with immunoSEQ multiplex PCR; TCRdb holds only in-frame clones, not every one. The V and J calls and clone size come from that table; D and trimming were worked out from the DNA. The table shows 160,000 or so clones, with around nine tenths occurring only once. Germline V gene data show CDR1 as LNHDA and CDR2 as SQIVND (reference sequence). CDR3 length: 15 residues. The ends lost 7 bases at V and 6 bases at J; junction bases unmatched: 10. Sequenced material: peripheral blood. The gene calls are TRBV19 and TRBJ2-2, with 8 bases that match TRBD1. The origin of this receptor is a woman aged 65 to 85 with COVID-19, enrolled during active disease. CDR3 loop: CASTRRTGLPGELFF. Here the CDR3 DNA reads TGTGCCAGTACCAGGAGGACAGGGCTGCCCGGGGAGCTGTTTTTT.